The present TCR beta chain was sequenced within a study of post-analysis software for immune sequencing data. Study-wide context: Some patients lacked subtype; others had relapsing-remitting, secondary progressive or progressive-relapsing disease. Findings of the study overall: Normalized Chao1 diversity was significantly reduced in patients versus controls. The authors found that F measure strongly co-clustered same-batch samples. Five or six TRBV segments, including TRBV5-6, TRBV5-1 and TRBV20-1, were more frequent in patients than controls.

The CDR3 spans 18 residues. Trimming pared 1 base from V and 2 bases from J, leaving 20 bases between. Germline assignment: CDR1 SGHRS and CDR2 YFSETQ. Unique molecular identifiers were carried by the TCR beta cDNA libraries. A population of roughly 0.85 to 11 million T cells gave rise to roughly 0.5 million cDNA molecules. TCRdb called the PCR reads again in MiXCR, with one record for every CDR3 protein. The table lists 650,000 to 850,000 distinct CDR3 sequences, just over 45% of them singletons. In its sample, this clonotype was seen once. Its antigen is not known. The sample taken for sequencing was blood. This chain connects TRBV5-1 to TRBJ2-3, with D unresolved. The clonotype was recovered from a girl under 18 with multiple sclerosis. CDR3 in DNA: TGCGCCAGCAGCTTGTCCTCTGGGTCATCCTTTTACACAGATACGCAGTATTTT. This codes for CASSLSSGSSFYTDTQYF.